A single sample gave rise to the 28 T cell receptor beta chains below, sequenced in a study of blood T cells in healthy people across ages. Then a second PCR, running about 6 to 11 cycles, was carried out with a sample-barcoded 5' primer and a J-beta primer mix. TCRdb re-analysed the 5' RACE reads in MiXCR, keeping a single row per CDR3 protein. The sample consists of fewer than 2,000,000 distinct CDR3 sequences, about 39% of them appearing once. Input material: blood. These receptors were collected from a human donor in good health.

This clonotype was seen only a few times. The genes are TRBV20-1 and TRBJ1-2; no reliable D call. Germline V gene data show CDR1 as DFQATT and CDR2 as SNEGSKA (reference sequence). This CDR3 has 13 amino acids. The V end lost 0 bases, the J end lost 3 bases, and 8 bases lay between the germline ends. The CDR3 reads CSAREDEDYGYTF. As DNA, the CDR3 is TGCAGTGCTAGAGAGGACGAAGACTATGGCTACACCTTC.

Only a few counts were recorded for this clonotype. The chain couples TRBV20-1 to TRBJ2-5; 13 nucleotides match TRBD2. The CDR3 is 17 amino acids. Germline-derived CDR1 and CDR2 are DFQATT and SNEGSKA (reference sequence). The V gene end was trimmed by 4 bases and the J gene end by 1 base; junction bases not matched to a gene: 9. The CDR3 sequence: CSATGTSGENPQETQYF. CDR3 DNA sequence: TGCAGTGCTACCGGGACTAGCGGGGAAAACCCCCAAGAGACCCAGTACTTC.

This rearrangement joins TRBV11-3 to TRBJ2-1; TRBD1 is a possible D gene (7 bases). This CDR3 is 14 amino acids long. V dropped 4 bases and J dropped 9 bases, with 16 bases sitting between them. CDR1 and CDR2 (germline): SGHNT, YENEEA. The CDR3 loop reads CASSSVAGGSEQFF. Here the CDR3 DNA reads TGTGCCAGCAGCTCCGTGGCAGGGGGGAGTGAGCAGTTCTTC.

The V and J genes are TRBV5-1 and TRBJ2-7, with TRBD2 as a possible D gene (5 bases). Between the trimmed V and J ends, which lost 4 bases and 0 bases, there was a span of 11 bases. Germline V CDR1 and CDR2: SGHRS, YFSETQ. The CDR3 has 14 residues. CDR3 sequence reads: CASSPDGNSYEQYF. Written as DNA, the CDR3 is TGCGCCAGCAGCCCGGACGGGAACTCCTACGAGCAGTACTTC.

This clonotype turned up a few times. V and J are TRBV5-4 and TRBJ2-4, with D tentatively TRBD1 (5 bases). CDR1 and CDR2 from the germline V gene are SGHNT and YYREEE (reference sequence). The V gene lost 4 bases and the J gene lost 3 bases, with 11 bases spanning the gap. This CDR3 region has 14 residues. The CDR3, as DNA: TGTGCCAGCAGCCCCGACAGTAACAAAAACATTCAGTACTTC. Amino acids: CASSPDSNKNIQYF.

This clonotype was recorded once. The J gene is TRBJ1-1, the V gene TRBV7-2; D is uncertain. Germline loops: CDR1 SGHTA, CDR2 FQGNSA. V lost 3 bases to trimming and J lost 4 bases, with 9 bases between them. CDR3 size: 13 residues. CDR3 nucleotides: TGTGCCAGCAGCTTCTGGAGCGGCACTGAAGCTTTCTTT. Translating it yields CASSFWSGTEAFF.

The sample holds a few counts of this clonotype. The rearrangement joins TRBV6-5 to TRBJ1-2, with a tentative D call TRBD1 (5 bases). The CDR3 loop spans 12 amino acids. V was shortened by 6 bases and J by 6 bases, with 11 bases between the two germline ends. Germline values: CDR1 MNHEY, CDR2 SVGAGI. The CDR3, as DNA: TGTGCCAGCAGGTGGGGGAAGGATGGCTACACCTTC. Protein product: CASRWGKDGYTF.

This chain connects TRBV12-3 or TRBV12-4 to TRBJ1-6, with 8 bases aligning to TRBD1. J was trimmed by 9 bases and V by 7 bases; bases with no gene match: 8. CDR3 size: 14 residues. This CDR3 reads CASTLGTGASPLHF. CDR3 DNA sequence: TGTGCCAGCACCTTGGGGACAGGCGCTTCACCCCTCCACTTT.

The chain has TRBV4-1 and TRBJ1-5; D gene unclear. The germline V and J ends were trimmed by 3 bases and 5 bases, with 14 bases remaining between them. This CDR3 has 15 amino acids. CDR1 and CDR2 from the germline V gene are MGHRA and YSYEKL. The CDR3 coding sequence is TGCGCCAGCAGCCAGGATCGAGGTTCGGATCAGCCCCAGCATTTT. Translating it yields CASSQDRGSDQPQHF.

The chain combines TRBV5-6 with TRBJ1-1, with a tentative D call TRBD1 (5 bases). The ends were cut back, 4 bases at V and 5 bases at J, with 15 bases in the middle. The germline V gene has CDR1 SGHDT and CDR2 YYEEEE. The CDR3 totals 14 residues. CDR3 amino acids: CASSLSGWNTEAFF. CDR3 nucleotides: TGTGCCAGCAGCCTATCAGGGTGGAATACTGAAGCTTTCTTT.

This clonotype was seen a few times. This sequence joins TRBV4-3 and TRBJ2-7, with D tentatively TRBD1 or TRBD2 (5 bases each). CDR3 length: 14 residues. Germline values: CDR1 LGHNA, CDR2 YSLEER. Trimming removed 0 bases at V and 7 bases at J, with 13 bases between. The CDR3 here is CASSQDLGAREQYF. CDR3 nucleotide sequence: TGCGCCAGCAGCCAAGATCTCGGGGCGCGAGAGCAGTACTTC.

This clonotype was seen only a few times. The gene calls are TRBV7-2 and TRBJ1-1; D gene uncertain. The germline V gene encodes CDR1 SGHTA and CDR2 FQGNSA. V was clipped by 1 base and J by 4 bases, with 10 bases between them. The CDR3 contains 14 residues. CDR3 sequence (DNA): TGTGCCAGCAGCTTAGGGTTGGCCCCCACTGAAGCTTTCTTT. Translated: CASSLGLAPTEAFF. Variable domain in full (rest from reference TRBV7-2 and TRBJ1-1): GAGVSQSPSNKVTEKGKDVELRCDPISGHTALYWYRQSLGQGLEFLIYFQGNSAPDKSGLPSDRFSAERTGGSVSTLTIQRTQQEDSAVYLCASSLGLAPTEAFFGQGTRLTVV.

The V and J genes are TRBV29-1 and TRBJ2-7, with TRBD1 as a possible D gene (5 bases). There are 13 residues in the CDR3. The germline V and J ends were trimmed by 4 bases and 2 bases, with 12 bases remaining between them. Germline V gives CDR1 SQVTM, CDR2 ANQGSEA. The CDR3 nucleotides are TGCAGCGTTGTTCCAACAGGACCCTACGAGCAGTACTTC. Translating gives CSVVPTGPYEQYF.

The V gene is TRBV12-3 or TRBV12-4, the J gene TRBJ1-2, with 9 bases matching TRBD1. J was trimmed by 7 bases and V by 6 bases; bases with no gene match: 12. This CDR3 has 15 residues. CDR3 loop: CASSPWGQGVGGYTF. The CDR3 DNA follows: TGTGCCAGCAGCCCCTGGGGACAGGGTGTCGGTGGCTACACCTTC.

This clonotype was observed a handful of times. The CDR3: CASSLGGGGKRETQYF. In DNA form, the CDR3 reads TGTGCCAGCAGTCTAGGGGGTGGGGGCAAAAGGGAGACCCAGTACTTC. The genes are TRBV12-3 or TRBV12-4 and TRBJ2-5; tentatively, D is TRBD1 (6 bases). The CDR3 consists of 16 residues. Deletions cut 5 bases from V and 5 bases from J, with 21 bases between.

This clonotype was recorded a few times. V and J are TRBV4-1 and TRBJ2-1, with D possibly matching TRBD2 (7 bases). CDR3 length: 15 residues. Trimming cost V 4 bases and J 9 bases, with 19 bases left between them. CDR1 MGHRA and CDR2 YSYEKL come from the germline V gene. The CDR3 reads CASSPLVRGAREQFF. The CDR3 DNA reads TGCGCCAGCAGCCCGTTAGTACGGGGGGCTCGTGAGCAGTTCTTC.

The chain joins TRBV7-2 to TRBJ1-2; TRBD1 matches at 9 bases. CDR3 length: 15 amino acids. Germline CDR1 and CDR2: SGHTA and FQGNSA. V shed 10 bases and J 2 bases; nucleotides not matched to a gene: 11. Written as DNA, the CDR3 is TGTGCCAAACGGACAGGGGCGGTTCAAAACTATGGCTACACCTTC. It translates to CAKRTGAVQNYGYTF.

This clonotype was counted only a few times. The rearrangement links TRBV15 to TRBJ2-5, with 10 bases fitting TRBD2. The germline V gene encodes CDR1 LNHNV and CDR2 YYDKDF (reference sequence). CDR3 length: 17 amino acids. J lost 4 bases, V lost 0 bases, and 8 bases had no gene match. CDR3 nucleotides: TGTGCCACCAGCAGAGATCTCGTAGCGGGGGGAGCAGAGACCCAGTACTTC. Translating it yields CATSRDLVAGGAETQYF.

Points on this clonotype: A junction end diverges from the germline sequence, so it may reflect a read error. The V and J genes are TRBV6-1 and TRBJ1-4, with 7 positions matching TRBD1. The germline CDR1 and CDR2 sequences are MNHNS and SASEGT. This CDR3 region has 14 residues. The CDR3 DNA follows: TGTGCCAGCAAGTGGGGACAGACTAATGAAAAACGGTTTTTT. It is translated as CASKWGQTNEKRFF.

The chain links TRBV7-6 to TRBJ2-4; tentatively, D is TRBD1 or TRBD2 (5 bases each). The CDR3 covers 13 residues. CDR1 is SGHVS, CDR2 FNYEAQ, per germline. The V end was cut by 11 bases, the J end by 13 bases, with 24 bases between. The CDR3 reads CAEGTDTTDTQYF. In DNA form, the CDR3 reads TGTGCCGAGGGGACGGACACCACAGATACGCAGTACTTC.

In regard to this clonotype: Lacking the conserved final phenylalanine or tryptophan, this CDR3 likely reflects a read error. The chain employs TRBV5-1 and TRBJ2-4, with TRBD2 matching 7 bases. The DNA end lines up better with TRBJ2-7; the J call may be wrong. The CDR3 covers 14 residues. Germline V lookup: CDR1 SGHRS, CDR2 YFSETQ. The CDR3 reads CASSLQGGKYEQYL. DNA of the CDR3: TGCGCCAGCAGCTTGCAGGGAGGGAAATACGAGCAGTACCTC.

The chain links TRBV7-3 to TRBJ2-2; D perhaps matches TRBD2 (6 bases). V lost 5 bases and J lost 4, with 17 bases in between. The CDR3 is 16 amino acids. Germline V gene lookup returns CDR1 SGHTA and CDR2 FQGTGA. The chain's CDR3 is CASSPSPGLLTGELFF. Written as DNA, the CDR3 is TGTGCCAGCAGCCCTTCCCCGGGACTTCTCACCGGGGAGCTGTTTTTT.

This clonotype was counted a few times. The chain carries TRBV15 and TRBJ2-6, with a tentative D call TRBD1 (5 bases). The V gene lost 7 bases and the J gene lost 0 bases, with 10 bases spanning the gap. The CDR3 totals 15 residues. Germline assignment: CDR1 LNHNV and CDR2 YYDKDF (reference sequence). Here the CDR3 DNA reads TGTGCCACCACGACAGACCTCTCTGGGGCCAACGTCCTGACTTTC. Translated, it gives CATTTDLSGANVLTF.

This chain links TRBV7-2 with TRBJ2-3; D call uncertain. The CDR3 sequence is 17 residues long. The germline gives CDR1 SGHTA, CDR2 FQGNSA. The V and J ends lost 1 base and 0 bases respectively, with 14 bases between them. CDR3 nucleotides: TGTGCCAGCAGCTTAGTTTCGTCTCGACCTAGCACAGATACGCAGTATTTT. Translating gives CASSLVSSRPSTDTQYF.

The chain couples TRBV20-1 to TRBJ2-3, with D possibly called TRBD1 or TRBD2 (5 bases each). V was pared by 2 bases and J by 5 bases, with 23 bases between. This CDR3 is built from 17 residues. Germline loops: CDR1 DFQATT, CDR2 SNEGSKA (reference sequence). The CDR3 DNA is TGCAGTGCTAGATCGAAGGGACCGGTAGGGAGTCAAGATACGCAGTATTTT. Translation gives CSARSKGPVGSQDTQYF.

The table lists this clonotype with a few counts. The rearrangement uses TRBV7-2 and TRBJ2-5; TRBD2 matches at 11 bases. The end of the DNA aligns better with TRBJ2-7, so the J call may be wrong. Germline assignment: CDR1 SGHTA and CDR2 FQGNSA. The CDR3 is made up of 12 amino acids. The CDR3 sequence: CASGTSGHEQYF. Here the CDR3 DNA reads TGTGCCAGCGGGACTAGCGGCCACGAGCAGTACTTC.

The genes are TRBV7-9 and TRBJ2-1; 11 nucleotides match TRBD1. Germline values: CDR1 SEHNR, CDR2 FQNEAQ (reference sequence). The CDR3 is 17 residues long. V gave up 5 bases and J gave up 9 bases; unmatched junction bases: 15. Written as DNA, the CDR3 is TGTGCCAGCAGCCCCAGCCTACCGGGACAGGGGGTTGGTGAGCAGTTCTTC. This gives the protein CASSPSLPGQGVGEQFF.

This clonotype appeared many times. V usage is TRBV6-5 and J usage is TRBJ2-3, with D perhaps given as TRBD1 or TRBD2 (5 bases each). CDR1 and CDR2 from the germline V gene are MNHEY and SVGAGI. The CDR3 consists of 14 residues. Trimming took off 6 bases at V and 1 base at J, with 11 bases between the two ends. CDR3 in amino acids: CASSRPGRTDTQYF. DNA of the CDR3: TGTGCCAGCAGCCGACCGGGGCGCACAGATACGCAGTATTTT.